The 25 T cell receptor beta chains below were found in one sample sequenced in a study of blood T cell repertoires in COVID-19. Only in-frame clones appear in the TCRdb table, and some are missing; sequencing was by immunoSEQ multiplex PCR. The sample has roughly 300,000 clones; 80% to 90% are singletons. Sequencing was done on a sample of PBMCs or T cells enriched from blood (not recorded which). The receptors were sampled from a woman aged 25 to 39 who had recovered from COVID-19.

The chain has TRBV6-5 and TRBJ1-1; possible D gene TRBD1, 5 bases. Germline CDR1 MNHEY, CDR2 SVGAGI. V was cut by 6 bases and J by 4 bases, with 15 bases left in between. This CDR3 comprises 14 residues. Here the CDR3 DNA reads TGTGCCAGCAGAACCACTCATAGGGGCACTGAAGCTTTCTTT. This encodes CASRTTHRGTEAFF.

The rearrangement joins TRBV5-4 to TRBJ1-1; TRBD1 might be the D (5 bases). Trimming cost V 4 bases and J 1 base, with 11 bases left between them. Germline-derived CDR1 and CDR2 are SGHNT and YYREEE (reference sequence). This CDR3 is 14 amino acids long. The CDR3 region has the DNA TGTGCCAGCAGCCCCCCCGGGGGGAACACTGAAGCTTTCTTT. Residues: CASSPPGGNTEAFF. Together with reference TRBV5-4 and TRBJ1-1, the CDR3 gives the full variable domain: ETGVTQSPTHLIKTRGQQVTLRCSSQSGHNTVSWYQQALGQGPQFIFQYYREEENGRGNFPPRFSGLQFPNYSSELNVNALELDDSALYLCASSPPGGNTEAFFGQGTRLTVV.

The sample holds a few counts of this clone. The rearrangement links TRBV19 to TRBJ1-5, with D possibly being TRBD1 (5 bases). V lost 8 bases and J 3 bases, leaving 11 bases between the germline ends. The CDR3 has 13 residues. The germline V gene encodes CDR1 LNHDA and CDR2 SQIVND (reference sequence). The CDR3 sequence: CASLAGPNQPQHF. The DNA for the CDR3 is TGTGCCAGTTTAGCAGGGCCCAATCAGCCCCAGCATTTT.

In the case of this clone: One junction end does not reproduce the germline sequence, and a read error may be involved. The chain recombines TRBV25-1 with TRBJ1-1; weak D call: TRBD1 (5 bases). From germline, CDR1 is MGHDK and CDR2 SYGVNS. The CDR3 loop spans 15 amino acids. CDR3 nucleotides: TGTGCCAGCAGTGAATCCAAGGGGTCGAACGCTGAAGCTTTCTTT. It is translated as CASSESKGSNAEAFF.

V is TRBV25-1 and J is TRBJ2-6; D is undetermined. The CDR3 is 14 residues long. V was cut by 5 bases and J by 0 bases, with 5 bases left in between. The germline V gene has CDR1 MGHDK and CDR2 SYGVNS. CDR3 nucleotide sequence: TGTGCCAGCAGTCTAAGCTCTGGGGCCAACGTCCTGACTTTC. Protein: CASSLSSGANVLTF.

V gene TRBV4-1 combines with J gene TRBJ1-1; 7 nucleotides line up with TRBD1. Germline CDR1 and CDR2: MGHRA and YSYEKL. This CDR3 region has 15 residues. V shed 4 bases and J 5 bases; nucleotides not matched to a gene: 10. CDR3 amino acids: CASSPSRTGWTEAFF. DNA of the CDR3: TGCGCCAGCAGCCCTTCGAGGACAGGTTGGACTGAAGCTTTCTTT.

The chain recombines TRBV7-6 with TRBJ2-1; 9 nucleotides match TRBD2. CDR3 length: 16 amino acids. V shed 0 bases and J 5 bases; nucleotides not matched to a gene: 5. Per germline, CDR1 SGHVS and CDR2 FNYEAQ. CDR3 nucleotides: TGTGCCAGCAGCTTAGCGGCGGGGGGGATAGACAATGAGCAGTTCTTC. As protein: CASSLAAGGIDNEQFF. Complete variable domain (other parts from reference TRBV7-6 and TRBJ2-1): GAGVSQSPRYKVTKRGQDVALRCDPISGHVSLYWYRQALGQGPEFLTYFNYEAQQDKSGLPNDRFSAERPEGSISTLTIQRTEQRDSAMYRCASSLAAGGIDNEQFFGPGTRLTVL.

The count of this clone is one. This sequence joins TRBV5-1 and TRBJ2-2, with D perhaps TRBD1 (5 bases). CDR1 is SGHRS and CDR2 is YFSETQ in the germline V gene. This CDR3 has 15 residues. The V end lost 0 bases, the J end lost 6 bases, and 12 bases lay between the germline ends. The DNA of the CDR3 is TGCGCCAGCAGCTTGGGGCCCCAGGGTCCCGGGGAGCTGTTTTTT. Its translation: CASSLGPQGPGELFF.

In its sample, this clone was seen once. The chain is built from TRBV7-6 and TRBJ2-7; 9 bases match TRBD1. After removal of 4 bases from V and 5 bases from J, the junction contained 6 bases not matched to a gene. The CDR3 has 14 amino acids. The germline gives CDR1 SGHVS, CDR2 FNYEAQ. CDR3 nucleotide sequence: TGTGCCAGCAGCTCTGGGACAGGGAGAGACGAGCAGTACTTC. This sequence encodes CASSSGTGRDEQYF.

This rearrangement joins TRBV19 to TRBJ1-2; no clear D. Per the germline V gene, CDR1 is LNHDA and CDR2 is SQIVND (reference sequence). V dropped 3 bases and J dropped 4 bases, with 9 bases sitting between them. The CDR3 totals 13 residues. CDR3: CASSIYGSYGYTF. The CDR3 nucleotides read TGTGCCAGTAGTATTTATGGGAGCTATGGCTACACCTTC.

In nucleotides, the CDR3 is TGCAGTGCTAGTGGAGGCTGGAATTCACCCCTCCACTTT. Protein product: CSASGGWNSPLHF. This sequence joins TRBV20-1 and TRBJ1-6; D unresolved. This CDR3 has 13 amino acids. Germline V gives CDR1 DFQATT, CDR2 SNEGSKA (reference sequence). V was pared by 3 bases and J by 7 bases, with 10 bases between.

CDR3 DNA: TGCAGCGTTGAATGGGGGCGTACTGAAGCTTTCTTT. Its translation: CSVEWGRTEAFF. The chain employs TRBV29-1 and TRBJ1-1; TRBD1 is a possible D gene (6 bases). Germline CDR1 SQVTM, CDR2 ANQGSEA. The CDR3 is made up of 12 amino acids. Trimming removed 2 bases from V and 5 bases from J, with 9 bases in between.

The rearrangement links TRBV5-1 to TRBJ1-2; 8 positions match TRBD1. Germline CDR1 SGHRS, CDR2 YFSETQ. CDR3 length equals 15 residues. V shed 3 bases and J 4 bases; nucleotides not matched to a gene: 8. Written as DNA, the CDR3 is TGCGCCAGCAGCTCCGGCAGGGGGCAAGTCTATGGCTACACCTTC. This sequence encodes CASSSGRGQVYGYTF.

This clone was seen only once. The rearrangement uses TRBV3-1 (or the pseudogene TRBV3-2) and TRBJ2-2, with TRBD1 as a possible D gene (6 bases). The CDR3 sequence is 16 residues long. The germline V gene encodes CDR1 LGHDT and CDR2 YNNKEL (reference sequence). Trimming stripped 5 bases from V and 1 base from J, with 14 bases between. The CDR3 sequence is CASSSRWGRNTGELFF. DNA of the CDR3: TGTGCCAGCAGCTCGCGCTGGGGGCGGAACACCGGGGAGCTGTTTTTT.

The chain's CDR3 is CARRQDGYTF. In DNA form, the CDR3 reads TGTGCCAGGCGCCAGGATGGCTACACCTTC. The chain uses TRBV2 and TRBJ1-2; D is unclear. This CDR3 comprises 10 residues. The germline CDR1 and CDR2 sequences are SNHLY and FYNNEI. With 9 bases removed from V and 6 bases from J, the gap between germline ends came to 8 bases.

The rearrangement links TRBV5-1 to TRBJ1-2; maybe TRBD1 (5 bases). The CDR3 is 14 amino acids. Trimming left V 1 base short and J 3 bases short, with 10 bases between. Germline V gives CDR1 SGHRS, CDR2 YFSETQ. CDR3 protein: CASSLRGNDYGYTF. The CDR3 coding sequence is TGCGCCAGCAGCTTGCGGGGGAATGACTATGGCTACACCTTC.

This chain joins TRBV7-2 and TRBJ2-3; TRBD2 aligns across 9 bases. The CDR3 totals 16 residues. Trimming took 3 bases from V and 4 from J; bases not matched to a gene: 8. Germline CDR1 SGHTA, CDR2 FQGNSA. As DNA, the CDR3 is TGTGCCAGCAGCTTTAGGGCGCGGGGGGGCTCAGATACGCAGTATTTT. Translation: CASSFRARGGSDTQYF.

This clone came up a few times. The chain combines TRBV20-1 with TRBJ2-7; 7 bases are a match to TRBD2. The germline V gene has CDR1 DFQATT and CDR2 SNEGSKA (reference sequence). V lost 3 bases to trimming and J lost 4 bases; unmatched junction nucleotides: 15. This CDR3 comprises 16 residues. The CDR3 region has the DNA TGCAGTGCTAGTGCTACCGCGGGACTACCACCTTACGAGCAGTACTTC. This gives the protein CSASATAGLPPYEQYF.

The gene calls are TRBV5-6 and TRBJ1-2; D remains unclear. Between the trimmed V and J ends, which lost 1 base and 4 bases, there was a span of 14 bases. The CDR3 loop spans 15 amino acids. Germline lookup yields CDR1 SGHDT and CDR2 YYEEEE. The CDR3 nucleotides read TGTGCCAGCAGCTTGACATACTCAGCGGTCTATGGCTACACCTTC. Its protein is CASSLTYSAVYGYTF.

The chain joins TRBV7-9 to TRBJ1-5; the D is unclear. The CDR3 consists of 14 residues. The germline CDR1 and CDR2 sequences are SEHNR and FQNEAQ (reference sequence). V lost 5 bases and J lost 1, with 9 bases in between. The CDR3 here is CASSDRQSNQPQHF. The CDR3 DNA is TGTGCCAGCAGCGATCGACAAAGCAATCAGCCCCAGCATTTT.

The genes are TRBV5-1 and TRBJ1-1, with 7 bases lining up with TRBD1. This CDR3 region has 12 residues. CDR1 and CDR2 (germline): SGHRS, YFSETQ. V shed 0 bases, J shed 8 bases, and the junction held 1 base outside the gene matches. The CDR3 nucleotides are TGCGCCAGCAGCTTGGAACAGGGGGAAGCTTTCTTT. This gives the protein CASSLEQGEAFF.

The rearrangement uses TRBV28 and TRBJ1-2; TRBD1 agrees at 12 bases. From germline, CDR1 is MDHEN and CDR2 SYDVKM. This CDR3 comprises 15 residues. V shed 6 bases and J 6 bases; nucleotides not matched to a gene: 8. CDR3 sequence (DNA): TGTGCCAGCAGCACCGGGACAGGGGGCGTTCATGGCTACACCTTC. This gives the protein CASSTGTGGVHGYTF.

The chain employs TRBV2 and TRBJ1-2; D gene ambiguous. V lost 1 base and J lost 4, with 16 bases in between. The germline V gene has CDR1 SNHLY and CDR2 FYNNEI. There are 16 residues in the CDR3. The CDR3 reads CASSEDSGFGFYGYTF. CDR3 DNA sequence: TGTGCCAGCAGTGAAGACAGCGGATTTGGCTTCTATGGCTACACCTTC.

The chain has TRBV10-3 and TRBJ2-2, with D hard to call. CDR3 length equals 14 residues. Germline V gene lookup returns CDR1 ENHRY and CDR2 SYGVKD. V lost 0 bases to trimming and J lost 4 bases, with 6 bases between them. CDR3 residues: CAISESTATGELFF. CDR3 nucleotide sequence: TGTGCCATCAGTGAGTCAACAGCCACCGGGGAGCTGTTTTTT.

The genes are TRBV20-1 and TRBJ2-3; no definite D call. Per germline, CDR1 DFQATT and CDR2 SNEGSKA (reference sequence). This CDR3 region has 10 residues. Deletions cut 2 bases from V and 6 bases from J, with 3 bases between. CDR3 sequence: CSARHDTQYF. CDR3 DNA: TGCAGTGCTAGACATGATACGCAGTATTTT.